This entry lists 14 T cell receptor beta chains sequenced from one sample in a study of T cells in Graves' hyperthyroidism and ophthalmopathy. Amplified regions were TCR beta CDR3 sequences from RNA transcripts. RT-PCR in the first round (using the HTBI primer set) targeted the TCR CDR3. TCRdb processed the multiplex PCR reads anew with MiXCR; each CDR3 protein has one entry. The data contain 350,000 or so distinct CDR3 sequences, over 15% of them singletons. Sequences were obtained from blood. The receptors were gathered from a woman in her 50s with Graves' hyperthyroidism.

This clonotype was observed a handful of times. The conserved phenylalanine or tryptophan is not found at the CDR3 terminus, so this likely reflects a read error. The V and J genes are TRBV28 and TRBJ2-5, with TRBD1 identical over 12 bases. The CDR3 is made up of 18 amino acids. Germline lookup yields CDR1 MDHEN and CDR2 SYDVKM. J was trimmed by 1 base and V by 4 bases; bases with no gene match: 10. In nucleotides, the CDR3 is TGTGCCAGCAGTTCGTGGGGACAGGGGGCGTTGTCCCAAGAGACCCAGTACCTC. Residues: CASSSWGQGALSQETQYL.

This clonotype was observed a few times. CDR3 DNA sequence: TGTGCCAGCCAGACCATCTACGAGCAGTACTTC. It codes for CASQTIYEQYF. The chain recombines TRBV6-2 or TRBV6-3 with TRBJ2-7; D gene ambiguous. CDR3 length: 11 residues. The germline V and J ends were trimmed by 8 bases and 3 bases, with 8 bases remaining between them. CDR1 is MNHEY, CDR2 SVGEGT, per germline.

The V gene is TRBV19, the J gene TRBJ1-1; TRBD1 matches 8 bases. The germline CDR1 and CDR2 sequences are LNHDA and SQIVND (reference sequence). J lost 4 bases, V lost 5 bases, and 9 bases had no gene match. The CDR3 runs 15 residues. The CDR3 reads CASSSQGAEGTEAFF. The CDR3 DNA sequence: TGTGCCAGTAGTTCCCAGGGGGCAGAGGGCACTGAAGCTTTCTTT.

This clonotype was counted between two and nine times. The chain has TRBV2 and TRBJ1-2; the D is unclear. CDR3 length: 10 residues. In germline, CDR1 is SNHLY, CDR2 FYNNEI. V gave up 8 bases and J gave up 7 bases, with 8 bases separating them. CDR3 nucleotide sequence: TGTGCCAGCCGGGGTAGTGGCTACACCTTC. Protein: CASRGSGYTF.

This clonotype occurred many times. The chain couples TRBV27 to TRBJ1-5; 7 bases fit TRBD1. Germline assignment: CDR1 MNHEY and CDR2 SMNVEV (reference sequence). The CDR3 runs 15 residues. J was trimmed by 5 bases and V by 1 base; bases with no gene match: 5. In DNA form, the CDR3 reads TGTGCCAGCAGTTTATACAGGGGAAAGGATCAGCCCCAGCATTTT. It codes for CASSLYRGKDQPQHF.

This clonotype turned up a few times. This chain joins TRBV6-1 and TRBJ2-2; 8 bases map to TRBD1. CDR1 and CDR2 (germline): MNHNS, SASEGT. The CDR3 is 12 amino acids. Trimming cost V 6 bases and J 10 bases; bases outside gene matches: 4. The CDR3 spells CASRTGAEELFF. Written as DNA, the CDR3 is TGTGCCAGCAGGACAGGGGCAGAGGAGCTGTTTTTT.

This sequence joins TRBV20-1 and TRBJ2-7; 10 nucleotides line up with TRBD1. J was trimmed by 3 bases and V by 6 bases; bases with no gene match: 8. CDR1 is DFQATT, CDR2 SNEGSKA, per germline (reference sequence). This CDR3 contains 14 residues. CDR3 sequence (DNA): TGCAGTGCCCAACTGACAGGGGGCAACTACGAGCAGTACTTC. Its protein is CSAQLTGGNYEQYF.

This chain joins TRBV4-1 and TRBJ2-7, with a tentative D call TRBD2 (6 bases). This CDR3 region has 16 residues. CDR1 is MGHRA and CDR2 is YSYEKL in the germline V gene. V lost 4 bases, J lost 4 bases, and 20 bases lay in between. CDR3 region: CASSRLDPGPGYEQYF. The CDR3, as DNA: TGCGCCAGCAGCCGACTAGACCCCGGGCCAGGTTACGAGCAGTACTTC.

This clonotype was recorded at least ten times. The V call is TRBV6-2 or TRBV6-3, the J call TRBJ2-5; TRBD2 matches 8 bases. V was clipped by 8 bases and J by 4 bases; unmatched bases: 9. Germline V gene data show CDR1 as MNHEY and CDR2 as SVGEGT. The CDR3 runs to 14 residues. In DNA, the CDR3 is TGTGCCAGCGGTGTGAGCGGGAGTAGAGAGACCCAGTACTTC. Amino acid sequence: CASGVSGSRETQYF.

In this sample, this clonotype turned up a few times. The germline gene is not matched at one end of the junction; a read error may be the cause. CDR3 sequence reads: CTSSEGGETQYF. As DNA, the CDR3 is TGTACCAGCAGTGAGGGGGGAGAGACCCAGTACTTC. The chain is built from TRBV6-5 and TRBJ2-5; D tentatively fits TRBD1 or TRBD2 (6 bases each). The germline V gene encodes CDR1 MNHEY and CDR2 SVGAGI. The CDR3 spans 12 residues.

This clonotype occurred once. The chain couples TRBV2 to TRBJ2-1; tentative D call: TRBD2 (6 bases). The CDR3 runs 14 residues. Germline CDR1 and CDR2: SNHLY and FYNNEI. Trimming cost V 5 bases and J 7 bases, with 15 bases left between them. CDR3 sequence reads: CASSYGLGRNEQFF. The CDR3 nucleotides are TGTGCCAGCAGTTACGGACTGGGGAGGAATGAGCAGTTCTTC.

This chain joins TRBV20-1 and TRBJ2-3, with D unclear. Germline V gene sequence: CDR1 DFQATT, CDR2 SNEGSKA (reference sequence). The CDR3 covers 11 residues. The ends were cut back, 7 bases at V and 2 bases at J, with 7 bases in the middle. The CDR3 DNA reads TGCAGTGAACAGCTCACAGATACGCAGTATTTT. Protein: CSEQLTDTQYF.

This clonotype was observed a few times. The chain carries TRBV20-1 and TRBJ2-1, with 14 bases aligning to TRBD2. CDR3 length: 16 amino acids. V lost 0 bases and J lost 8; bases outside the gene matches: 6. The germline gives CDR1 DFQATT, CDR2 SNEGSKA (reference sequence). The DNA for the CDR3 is TGCAGTGCTAGAGATAGACTAGCGGGGGGGATCGATGAGCAGTTCTTC. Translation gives CSARDRLAGGIDEQFF.

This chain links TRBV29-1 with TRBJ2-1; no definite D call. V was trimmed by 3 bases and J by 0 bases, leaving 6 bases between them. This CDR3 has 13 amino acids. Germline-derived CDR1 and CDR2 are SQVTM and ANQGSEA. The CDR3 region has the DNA TGCAGCGTTGAGTGGGGCTCCTACAATGAGCAGTTCTTC. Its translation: CSVEWGSYNEQFF.